This paragraph reports one T cell receptor (beta chain). The sample originates from a study of beta chain features in type 1 diabetes. Expressed TCRB transcripts were sequenced because the isolated RNA had all been reverse transcribed beforehand. TCRdb's table, derived via immunoSEQ multiplex PCR, lists solely in-frame clones and lacks some. The table lists some 150,000 clones, approximately 10% of them singletons. The V gene's germline CDR1 is SGHTA and CDR2 FQGNSA. This CDR3 spans 13 amino acids. Trimming pared 4 bases from V and 5 bases from J, leaving 11 bases between. The sequenced sample consisted of central memory CD4+ T cells from blood. The chain carries TRBV7-2 and TRBJ2-5; the D is unclear. This receptor was obtained from a man younger than 30 in good health. The chain's CDR3 is CASSWTQQETQYF. The CDR3 DNA is TGTGCCAGCAGCTGGACCCAGCAGGAGACCCAGTACTTC. The variable domain in full, with the rest retrieved from reference TRBV7-2 and TRBJ2-5, is GAGVSQSPSNKVTEKGKDVELRCDPISGHTALYWYRQSLGQGLEFLIYFQGNSAPDKSGLPSDRFSAERTGGSVSTLTIQRTQQEDSAVYLCASSWTQQETQYFGPGTRLLVL.